This T cell receptor (beta chain) was retrieved from a study of radiation and T cells in renal cell carcinoma. Across the whole study: Nephrectomy followed 15 Gy stereotactic body radiation by 4 weeks.

The study, taken as a whole, reports: In blood, top tumor clones expanded by 2 weeks, shrinking by 4.

This table comes from immunoSEQ multiplex PCR, and its TCRdb copy is limited to in-frame clones, with some not included. The table has 140,000 to 150,000 clones, 88% seen once. Time point noted: baseline pretreatment blood. Treatment given: 15 Gy SBRT to primary tumor, nephrectomy 4 weeks later. In regard to this clone: Its antigen is still unknown.

Trimming removed 7 bases at V and 6 bases at J, with 11 bases between. The CDR3 runs to 12 residues. The germline gives CDR1 SNHLY, CDR2 FYNNEI. This receptor was obtained from a woman between 65 and 79 years old with renal cell carcinoma. The sample in question was blood, obtained from a patient whose treatment included radiotherapy and nephrectomy. The rearrangement uses TRBV2 and TRBJ2-3; D remains ambiguous. The DNA of the CDR3 is TGTGCCAGCAATGACGACCTGGATACGCAGTATTTT. This sequence encodes CASNDDLDTQYF. Supplemented by reference TRBV2 and TRBJ2-3, the full variable domain reads EPEVTQTPSHQVTQMGQEVILRCVPISNHLYFYWYRQILGQKVEFLVSFYNNEISEKSEIFDDQFSVERPDGSNFTLKIRSTKLEDSAMYFCASNDDLDTQYFGPGTRLTVL.